Following are 15 T cell receptor beta chains from one sample sequenced in a study of blood T cells in healthy people across ages. A second PCR of 7 to 11 cycles used a sample-barcoded 5' primer and a J-beta primer mix. TCRdb reprocessed the 5' RACE reads with MiXCR, giving one entry per CDR3 protein. Among about 800,000 distinct CDR3 sequences listed, 58% were seen once. Sequenced input: blood. These receptors came from a man aged 30 to 39 in good health.

This clonotype appeared a few times. The chain has TRBV28 and TRBJ2-7; D tentatively fits TRBD1 or TRBD2 (5 bases each). This CDR3 has 14 residues. V was pared by 4 bases and J by 3 bases, with 13 bases between. Germline loops: CDR1 MDHEN, CDR2 SYDVKM. The CDR3: CASSSRGRSYEQYF. The CDR3, as DNA: TGTGCCAGCAGTTCGAGGGGAAGGAGCTACGAGCAGTACTTC.

Remarks on this clonotype: Sequence at one end of the junction differs from germline and may be a read error. J is TRBJ2-1 and V is TRBV5-1; 8 bases are shared with TRBD1. The germline gives CDR1 SGHRS, CDR2 YFSETQ. The length of the CDR3 is 15 residues. CDR3 sequence: CAGSIGQGPYNEQFF. The CDR3 DNA follows: TGCGCCGGCAGCATCGGACAGGGACCTTACAATGAGCAGTTCTTC.

The chain carries TRBV16 and TRBJ2-7; D remains unclear. The ends were cut back, 4 bases at V and 4 bases at J, with 8 bases in the middle. The CDR3 loop spans 12 amino acids. Germline assignment: CDR1 KGHSY and CDR2 FQNENV. CDR3 nucleotide sequence: TGTGCCAGCAGCCTCCTTATGTACGAGCAGTACTTC. As protein: CASSLLMYEQYF.

This clonotype was detected ten times or more. The V call is TRBV18, the J call TRBJ2-7, with no clear D. Germline CDR1 KGHSH, CDR2 LQKENI. The CDR3 extends over 11 amino acids. Between the trimmed V and J ends, which lost 3 bases and 3 bases, there was a span of 3 bases. CDR3 nucleotide sequence: TGTGCCAGCTCACCCGGCTACGAGCAGTACTTC. It encodes CASSPGYEQYF. Full variable domain (missing parts from reference TRBV18 and TRBJ2-7): NAGVMQNPRHLVRRRGQEARLRCSPMKGHSHVYWYRQLPEEGLKFMVYLQKENIIDESGMPKERFSAEFPKEGPSILRIQQVVRGDSAAYFCASSPGYEQYFGPGTRLTVT.

Concerning this clonotype: A read error may produce the germline difference seen at one junction end. The CDR3 coding sequence is TGCAGTGCCAGAGTAGCACCCAGTAACTATGGCTACACCTTC. Its protein product is CSARVAPSNYGYTF. The rearrangement links TRBV20-1 to TRBJ1-2; D not resolved. The CDR3 has 14 residues. Germline loops: CDR1 DFQATT, CDR2 SNEGSKA (reference sequence).

The V and J genes are TRBV20-1 and TRBJ1-2; D is unresolved. With 3 bases removed from V and 0 bases from J, the gap between germline ends came to 8 bases. The V gene's germline CDR1 is DFQATT and CDR2 SNEGSKA (reference sequence). CDR3 length: 13 residues. CDR3 sequence: CSASTNSNYGYTF. DNA for the CDR3: TGCAGTGCTAGTACTAATTCTAACTATGGCTACACCTTC.

J is TRBJ1-1 and V is TRBV18; weak D call: TRBD1 (6 bases). V lost 4 bases and J 4 bases, leaving 16 bases between the germline ends. Germline CDR1 KGHSH, CDR2 LQKENI. CDR3 length: 15 residues. The chain's CDR3 is CASSLRGGEGTEAFF. The CDR3 DNA follows: TGTGCCAGCTCACTCCGCGGGGGCGAGGGCACTGAAGCTTTCTTT.

The rearrangement joins TRBV6-2 or TRBV6-3 to TRBJ1-1, with a weak D call TRBD1 (6 bases). The CDR3 covers 13 residues. The germline V gene has CDR1 MNHEY and CDR2 SVGEGT. The germline V and J ends were trimmed by 10 bases and 1 base, with 13 bases remaining between them. The CDR3 nucleotides read TGTGCCATTCAGGACAGCGCGAACACTGAAGCTTTCTTT. This codes for CAIQDSANTEAFF.

The gene calls are TRBV28 and TRBJ2-3; TRBD2 matches 11 bases. CDR1 MDHEN and CDR2 SYDVKM come from the germline V gene. The CDR3 loop spans 16 amino acids. V lost 1 base and J lost 4; bases outside the gene matches: 4. The CDR3 bases are TGTGCCAGCAGTTTATCACTAGCGGGAGCGGCAGATACGCAGTATTTT. Translation gives CASSLSLAGAADTQYF. The full variable domain, completed using reference TRBV28 and TRBJ2-3, is DVKVTQSSRYLVKRTGEKVFLECVQDMDHENMFWYRQDPGLGLRLIYFSYDVKMKEKGDIPEGYSVSREKKERFSLILESASTNQTSMYLCASSLSLAGAADTQYFGPGTRLTVL.

J is TRBJ2-5 and V is TRBV15, with D maybe TRBD2 (6 bases). With the DNA end fitting TRBJ2-7 better, the J assignment may be wrong. The germline V gene encodes CDR1 LNHNV and CDR2 YYDKDF (reference sequence). This CDR3 is 18 amino acids long. The CDR3 reads CATSRDRVRTAGPNEQYF. CDR3 nucleotides: TGTGCCACCAGCAGAGATCGGGTCCGGACCGCGGGGCCTAACGAGCAGTACTTC.

J is TRBJ2-3 and V is TRBV7-9, with 11 positions matching TRBD2. Trimming at V came to 5 bases and at J to 3 bases, leaving 7 bases not matched to a gene. The CDR3 is 16 amino acids. CDR1 SEHNR and CDR2 FQNEAQ come from the germline V gene (reference sequence). The CDR3 region is CASSRILAGETDTQYF. DNA of the CDR3: TGTGCCAGCAGCCGGATACTAGCGGGAGAAACAGATACGCAGTATTTT. The complete variable domain, with remaining parts taken from reference TRBV7-9 and TRBJ2-3, reads DTGVSQNPRHKITKRGQNVTFRCDPISEHNRLYWYRQTLGQGPEFLTYFQNEAQLEKSRLLSDRFSAERPKGSFSTLEIQRTEQGDSAMYLCASSRILAGETDTQYFGPGTRLTVL.

The sample holds a few counts of this clonotype. The chain combines TRBV4-2 with TRBJ2-4; D possibly corresponds to TRBD2 (6 bases). V was shortened by 0 bases and J by 7 bases, with 13 bases between the two germline ends. This CDR3 spans 15 amino acids. Germline V CDR1 and CDR2: LGHNA, YNFKEQ. CDR3 bases: TGTGCCAGCAGCCAAGATCTAGGGGACTTCAACATTCAGTACTTC. This encodes CASSQDLGDFNIQYF.

J is TRBJ1-6 and V is TRBV30; the D gene is possibly TRBD1 (5 bases). V lost 2 bases to trimming and J lost 5 bases, with 10 bases between them. The germline gives CDR1 GTSNPN, CDR2 SVGIG (reference sequence). The CDR3 contains 14 residues. In DNA, the CDR3 is TGTGCCTGGAGTTCAGGGTTCAATAATTCACCCCTCCACTTT. It translates to CAWSSGFNNSPLHF. Combining the CDR3 with reference TRBV30 and TRBJ1-6 gives the whole variable domain SQTIHQWPATLVQPVGSPLSLECTVEGTSNPNLYWYRQAAGRGLQLLFYSVGIGQISSEVPQNLSASRPQDRQFILSSKKLLLSDSGFYLCAWSSGFNNSPLHFGNGTRLTVT.

The chain combines TRBV6-5 with TRBJ2-2; no clear D. There are 15 residues in the CDR3. Trimming shortened V by 2 bases and J by 1 base, and 8 bases separated the two germline ends. Germline V lookup: CDR1 MNHEY, CDR2 SVGAGI. CDR3 bases: TGTGCCAGCAGTTACGAGTTCAGGAACACCGGGGAGCTGTTTTTT. It encodes CASSYEFRNTGELFF.

This chain links TRBV29-1 with TRBJ1-4; D unclear. This CDR3 has 14 amino acids. Germline assignment: CDR1 SQVTM and CDR2 ANQGSEA. V lost 7 bases and J 7 bases, leaving 19 bases between the germline ends. CDR3 DNA sequence: TGCAGCGCTGGGCCCCAGGTAGTCGGTGAAAAACTGTTTTTT. This gives the protein CSAGPQVVGEKLFF.